The source of this T cell receptor beta chain is a study of shared clonotypes between healthy human individuals. Whole-study context: Per donor, three plates held CD4 naive cells, three held CD4 memory, two held CD8 naive and one held CD8 memory. General observations from the study: Several donors shared 4.5% to 6.5% of their naive CD4 clonotypes. Blood was the sole source, and tissue repertoires probably differ.

TCRdb keeps only in-frame clones here, not all; method: immunoSEQ multiplex PCR. Among over a million clones listed, 96% were seen once. The germline V gene encodes CDR1 SGDLS and CDR2 YYNGEE. V lost 2 bases, J lost 0 bases, and 2 bases stayed unmatched. This CDR3 is 16 amino acids long. As to this clone: What it binds is not known.

The chain recombines TRBV9 with TRBJ2-2; 9 bases are shared with TRBD2. The sequence was collected from a young man in good health. Sample: naive CD4+ T cells sorted from blood. Specified subset: CD45RA+ positively selected. DNA for the CDR3: TGTGCCAGCAGCGTGCGGGAGGGTTCGAACACCGGGGAGCTGTTTTTT. Amino acids: CASSVREGSNTGELFF.